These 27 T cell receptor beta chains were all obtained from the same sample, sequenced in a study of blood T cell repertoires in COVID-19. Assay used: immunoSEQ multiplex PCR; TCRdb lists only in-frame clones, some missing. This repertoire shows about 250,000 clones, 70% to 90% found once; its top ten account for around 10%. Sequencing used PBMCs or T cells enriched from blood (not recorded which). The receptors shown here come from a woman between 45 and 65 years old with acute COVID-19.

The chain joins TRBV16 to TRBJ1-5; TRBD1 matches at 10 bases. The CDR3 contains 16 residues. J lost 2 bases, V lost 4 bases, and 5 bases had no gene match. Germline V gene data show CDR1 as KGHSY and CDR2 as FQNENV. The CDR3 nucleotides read TGTGCCAGCAGCCTATCCGGGACAGGGGGCAATCAGCCCCAGCATTTT. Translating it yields CASSLSGTGGNQPQHF.

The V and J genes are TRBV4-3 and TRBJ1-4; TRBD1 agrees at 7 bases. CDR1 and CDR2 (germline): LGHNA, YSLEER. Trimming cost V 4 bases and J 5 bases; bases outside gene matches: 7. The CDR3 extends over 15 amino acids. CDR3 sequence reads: CASSPMTGSNEKLFF. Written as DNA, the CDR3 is TGCGCCAGCAGCCCAATGACAGGGTCGAATGAAAAACTGTTTTTT.

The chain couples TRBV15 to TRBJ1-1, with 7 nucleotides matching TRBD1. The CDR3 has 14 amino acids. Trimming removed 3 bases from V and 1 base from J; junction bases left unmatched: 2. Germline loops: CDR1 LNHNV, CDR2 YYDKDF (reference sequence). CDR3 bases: TGTGCCACCAGCAGGCGGACAGGGAACACTGAAGCTTTCTTT. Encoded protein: CATSRRTGNTEAFF.

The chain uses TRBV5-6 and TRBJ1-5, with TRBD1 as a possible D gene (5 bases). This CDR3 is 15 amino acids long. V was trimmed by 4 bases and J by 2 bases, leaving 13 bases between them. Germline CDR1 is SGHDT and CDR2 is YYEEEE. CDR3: CASSPGVARNQPQHF. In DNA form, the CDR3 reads TGTGCCAGCAGCCCGGGGGTAGCTCGCAATCAGCCCCAGCATTTT.

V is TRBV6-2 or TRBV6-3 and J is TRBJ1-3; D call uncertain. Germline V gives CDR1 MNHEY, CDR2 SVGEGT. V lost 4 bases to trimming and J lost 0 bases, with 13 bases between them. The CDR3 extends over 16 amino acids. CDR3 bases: TGTGCCAGCAGTTTCGATGGAGGCCACTCTGGAAACACCATATATTTT. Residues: CASSFDGGHSGNTIYF.

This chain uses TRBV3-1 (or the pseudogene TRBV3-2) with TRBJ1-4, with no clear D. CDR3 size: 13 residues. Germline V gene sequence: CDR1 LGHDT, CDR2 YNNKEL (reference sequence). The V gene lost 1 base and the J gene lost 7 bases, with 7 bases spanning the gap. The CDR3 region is CASSQGPFEKLFF. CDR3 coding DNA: TGTGCCAGCAGCCAAGGTCCTTTTGAAAAACTGTTTTTT.

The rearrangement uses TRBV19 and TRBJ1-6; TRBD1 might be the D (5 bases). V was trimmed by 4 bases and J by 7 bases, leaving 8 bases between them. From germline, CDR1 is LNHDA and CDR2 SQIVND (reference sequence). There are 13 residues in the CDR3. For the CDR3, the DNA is TGTGCCAGTAGTACGGCAGGGAATTCACCCCTCCACTTT. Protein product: CASSTAGNSPLHF.

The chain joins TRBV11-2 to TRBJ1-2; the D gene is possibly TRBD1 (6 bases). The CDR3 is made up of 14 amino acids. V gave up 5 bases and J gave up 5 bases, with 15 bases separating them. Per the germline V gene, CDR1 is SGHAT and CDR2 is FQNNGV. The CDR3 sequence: CASSQKGVGYGYTF. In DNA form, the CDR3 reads TGTGCCAGCAGCCAGAAGGGGGTAGGGTATGGCTACACCTTC.

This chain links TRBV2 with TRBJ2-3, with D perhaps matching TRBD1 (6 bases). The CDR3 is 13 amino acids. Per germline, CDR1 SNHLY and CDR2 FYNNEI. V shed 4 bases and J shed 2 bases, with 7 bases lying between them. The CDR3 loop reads CASSGDNTDTQYF. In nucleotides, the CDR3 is TGTGCCAGCAGTGGGGACAACACAGATACGCAGTATTTT.

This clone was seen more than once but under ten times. CDR3 protein: CASSIGLAGGPLGEQFF. As DNA, the CDR3 is TGTGCCAGTAGTATTGGACTAGCGGGGGGGCCGTTGGGTGAGCAGTTCTTC. The V call is TRBV19, the J call TRBJ2-1, with 15 nucleotides matching TRBD2. Losses at the gene ends were 3 bases for V and 9 bases for J; bases not matched to a gene: 9. This CDR3 has 17 residues. Per the germline V gene, CDR1 is LNHDA and CDR2 is SQIVND (reference sequence).

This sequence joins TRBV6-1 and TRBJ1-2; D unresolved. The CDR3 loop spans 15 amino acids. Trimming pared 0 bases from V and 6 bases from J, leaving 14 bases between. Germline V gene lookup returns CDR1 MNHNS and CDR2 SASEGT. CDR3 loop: CASSEARPGKDGYTF. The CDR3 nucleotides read TGTGCCAGCAGTGAAGCAAGACCGGGAAAAGATGGCTACACCTTC.

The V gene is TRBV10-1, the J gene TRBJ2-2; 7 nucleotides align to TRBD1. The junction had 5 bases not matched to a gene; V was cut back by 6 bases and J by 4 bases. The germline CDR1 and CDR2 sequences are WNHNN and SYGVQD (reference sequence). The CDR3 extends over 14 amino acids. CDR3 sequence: CASSLDRTTGELFF. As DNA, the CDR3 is TGCGCCAGCAGCCTGGACAGGACCACCGGGGAGCTGTTTTTT.

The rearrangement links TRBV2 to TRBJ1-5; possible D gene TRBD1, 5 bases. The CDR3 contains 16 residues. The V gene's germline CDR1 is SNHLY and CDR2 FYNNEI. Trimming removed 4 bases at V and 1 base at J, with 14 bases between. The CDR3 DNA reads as TGTGCCAGCAGTGCCACAGGTTCGTTAAGCAATCAGCCCCAGCATTTT. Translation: CASSATGSLSNQPQHF.

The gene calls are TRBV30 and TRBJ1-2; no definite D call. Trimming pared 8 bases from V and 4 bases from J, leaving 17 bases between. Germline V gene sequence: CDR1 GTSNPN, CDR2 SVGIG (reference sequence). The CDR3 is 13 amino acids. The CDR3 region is CAREVFRGYGYTF. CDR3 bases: TGTGCCCGAGAGGTCTTTCGGGGCTATGGCTACACCTTC.

CDR3 amino acids: CAIRASGADTQYF. The CDR3 DNA reads as TGTGCCATCAGAGCCTCCGGAGCAGATACGCAGTATTTT. The chain joins TRBV10-3 to TRBJ2-3; no clear D gene. This CDR3 is 13 amino acids long. In germline, CDR1 is ENHRY, CDR2 SYGVKD. Trimming took off 6 bases at V and 4 bases at J, with 11 bases between the two ends.

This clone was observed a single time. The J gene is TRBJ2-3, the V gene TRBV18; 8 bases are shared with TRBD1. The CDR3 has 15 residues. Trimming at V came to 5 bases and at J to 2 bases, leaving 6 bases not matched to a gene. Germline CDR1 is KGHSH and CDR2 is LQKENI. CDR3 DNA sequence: TGTGCCAGCTCATCAGGACAGGGAAACACAGATACGCAGTATTTT. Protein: CASSSGQGNTDTQYF.

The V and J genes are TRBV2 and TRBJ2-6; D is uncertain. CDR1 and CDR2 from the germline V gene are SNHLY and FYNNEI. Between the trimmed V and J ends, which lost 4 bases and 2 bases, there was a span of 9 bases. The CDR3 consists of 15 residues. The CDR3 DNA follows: TGTGCCAGCAGTGCCCGGTTTACTGGGGCCAACGTCCTGACTTTC. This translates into CASSARFTGANVLTF. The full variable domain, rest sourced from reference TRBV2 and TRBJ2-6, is EPEVTQTPSHQVTQMGQEVILRCVPISNHLYFYWYRQILGQKVEFLVSFYNNEISEKSEIFDDQFSVERPDGSNFTLKIRSTKLEDSAMYFCASSARFTGANVLTFGAGSRLTVL.

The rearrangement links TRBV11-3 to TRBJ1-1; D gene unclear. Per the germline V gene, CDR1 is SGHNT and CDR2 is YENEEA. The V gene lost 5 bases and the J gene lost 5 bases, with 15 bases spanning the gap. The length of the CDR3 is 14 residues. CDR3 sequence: CASSRRRRETEAFF. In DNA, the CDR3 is TGTGCCAGCAGCCGAAGACGACGGGAGACTGAAGCTTTCTTT.

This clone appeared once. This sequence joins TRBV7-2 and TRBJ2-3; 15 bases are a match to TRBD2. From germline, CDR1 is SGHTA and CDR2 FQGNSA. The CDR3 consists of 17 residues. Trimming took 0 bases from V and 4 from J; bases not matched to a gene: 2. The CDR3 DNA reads TGTGCCAGCAGCTTAGCCGGACTAGCGGGGGGGCCAGATACGCAGTATTTT. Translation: CASSLAGLAGGPDTQYF.

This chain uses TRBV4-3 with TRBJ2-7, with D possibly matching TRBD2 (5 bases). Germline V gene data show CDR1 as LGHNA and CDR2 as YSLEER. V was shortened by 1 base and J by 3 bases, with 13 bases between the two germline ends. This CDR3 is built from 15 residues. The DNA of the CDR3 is TGCGCCAGCAGCCAAGGTTCTACGGGGATCTACGAGCAGTACTTC. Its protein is CASSQGSTGIYEQYF.

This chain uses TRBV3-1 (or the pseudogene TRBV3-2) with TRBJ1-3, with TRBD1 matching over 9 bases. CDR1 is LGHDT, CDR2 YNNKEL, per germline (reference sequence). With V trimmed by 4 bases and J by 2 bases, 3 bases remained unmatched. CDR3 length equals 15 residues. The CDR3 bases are TGTGCCAGCAGCCCGAGACAGGGGGCTGGAAACACCATATATTTT. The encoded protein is CASSPRQGAGNTIYF.

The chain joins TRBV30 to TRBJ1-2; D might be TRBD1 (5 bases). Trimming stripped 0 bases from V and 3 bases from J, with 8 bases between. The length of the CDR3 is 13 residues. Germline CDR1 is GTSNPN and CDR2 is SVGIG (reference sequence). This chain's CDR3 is CAWSVGTDYGYTF. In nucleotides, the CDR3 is TGTGCCTGGAGTGTTGGGACTGACTATGGCTACACCTTC.

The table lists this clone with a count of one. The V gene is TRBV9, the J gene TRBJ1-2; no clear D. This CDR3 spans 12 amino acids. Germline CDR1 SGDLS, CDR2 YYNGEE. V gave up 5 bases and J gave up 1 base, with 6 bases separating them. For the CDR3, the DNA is TGTGCCAGCAGGGCAGGTAACTATGGCTACACCTTC. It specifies CASRAGNYGYTF.

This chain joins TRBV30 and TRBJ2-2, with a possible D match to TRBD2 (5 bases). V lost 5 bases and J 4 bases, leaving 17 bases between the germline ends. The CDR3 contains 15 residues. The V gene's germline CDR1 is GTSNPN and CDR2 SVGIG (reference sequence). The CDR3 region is CAWLNYGGGTGELFF. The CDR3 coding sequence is TGTGCCTGGTTAAACTACGGAGGCGGCACCGGGGAGCTGTTTTTT.

The CDR3 loop reads CASSRTGAGNTIYF. The CDR3 DNA is TGCGCCAGCAGCCGGACAGGCGCTGGAAACACCATATATTTT. The chain uses TRBV4-3 and TRBJ1-3, with 7 positions matching TRBD1. V shed 4 bases and J 2 bases; nucleotides not matched to a gene: 2. The CDR3 runs 14 residues. Germline V gene data show CDR1 as LGHNA and CDR2 as YSLEER.

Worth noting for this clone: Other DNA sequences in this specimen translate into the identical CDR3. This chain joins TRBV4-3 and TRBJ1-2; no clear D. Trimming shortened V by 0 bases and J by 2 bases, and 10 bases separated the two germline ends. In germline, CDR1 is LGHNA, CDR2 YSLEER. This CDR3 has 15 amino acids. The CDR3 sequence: CASSQDSRGNYGYTF. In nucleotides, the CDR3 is TGCGCCAGCAGCCAAGATTCTCGAGGGAACTATGGCTACACCTTC.

CDR3 in DNA: TGTGCCACCTCCAGGGGGTTGAACACTGAAGCTTTCTTT. As protein: CATSRGLNTEAFF. The chain links TRBV27 to TRBJ1-1, with 7 bases aligning to TRBD1. V was clipped by 10 bases and J by 0 bases; unmatched bases: 5. This CDR3 contains 13 residues. Germline V gene lookup returns CDR1 MNHEY and CDR2 SMNVEV (reference sequence).